The clone carrying this TCR beta chain was detected a few times. The junction differs from germline at one of its ends, possibly a read error. TCRdb reprocessed the 5' RACE reads via MiXCR and lists one record per CDR3 protein. The repertoire holds fewer than 500,000 distinct CDR3 sequences, 13% to 15% seen once, with more than 0.8% in the top ten. Germline V gene data show CDR1 as MNHEY and CDR2 as SVGEGT. The CDR3 runs to 12 residues. These data originate in a study of identical twins. This sample also appeared in a second study, on yellow fever vaccine responses in identical twins.

This TCR was sampled from a woman under 30 in good health. The chain carries TRBV6-2 or TRBV6-3 and TRBJ2-7; D remains unclear. The material sequenced was CD4+ T cells sorted from blood. The CDR3 DNA is TGTGCCAGCAGCCGGTCCTCCCACGAGCAGTACTTC. Residues: CASSRSSHEQYF.